These 27 T cell receptor beta chains were sequenced from one sample in a study of cytomegalovirus exposure and HLA in healthy donors. It was with 60 Vbeta and 13 Jbeta primers that the PCR ran. Measured with immunoSEQ multiplex PCR; TCRdb has only the in-frame clones, and not every one. The table has approximately 100,000 clones, around three quarters seen once. Sequencing was carried out using PBMCs. The receptor source for this set is a woman aged 45-65 years in good health and CMV-seropositive.

The chain uses TRBV23-1 and TRBJ1-1; a weak D match, TRBD1 (6 bases). TRBV23-1 is sorted into the ORF group, with uncertain function. The CDR3 has 15 amino acids. The V gene lost 6 bases and the J gene lost 0 bases, with 14 bases spanning the gap. The CDR3 DNA is TGCGCCAGCAGCTCAGTGGGGGCATTGAACACTGAAGCTTTCTTT. Translation: CASSSVGALNTEAFF.

The chain couples TRBV19 to TRBJ1-2; D is possibly TRBD1 (6 bases). The CDR3 loop spans 12 amino acids. V shed 7 bases and J shed 8 bases, with 14 bases lying between them. Per the germline V gene, CDR1 is LNHDA and CDR2 is SQIVND (reference sequence). The CDR3 bases are TGTGCCAGTACCAAGGACAGAAGCGGCTACACCTTC. It encodes CASTKDRSGYTF.

This clone was seen just once. J is TRBJ2-2 and V is TRBV7-9; 12 bases align to TRBD1. This CDR3 has 16 amino acids. Trimming cost V 8 bases and J 8 bases; bases outside gene matches: 12. Per the germline V gene, CDR1 is SEHNR and CDR2 is FQNEAQ (reference sequence). The CDR3 is CASLDPGQGAMGELFF. Written as DNA, the CDR3 is TGTGCCAGCTTAGATCCGGGACAGGGGGCCATGGGGGAGCTGTTTTTT. Full variable domain (rest looked up from reference TRBV7-9 and TRBJ2-2): DTGVSQNPRHKITKRGQNVTFRCDPISEHNRLYWYRQTLGQGPEFLTYFQNEAQLEKSRLLSDRFSAERPKGSFSTLEIQRTEQGDSAMYLCASLDPGQGAMGELFFGEGSRLTVL.

The chain recombines TRBV29-1 with TRBJ1-1, with D hard to call. The V gene's germline CDR1 is SQVTM and CDR2 ANQGSEA. This CDR3 region has 13 residues. The V and J ends lost 0 bases and 1 base respectively, with 6 bases between them. The CDR3 reads CSVEERGNTEAFF. CDR3 DNA: TGCAGCGTTGAAGAACGGGGGAACACTGAAGCTTTCTTT.

V and J are TRBV15 and TRBJ2-5; TRBD1 matches 8 bases. This CDR3 comprises 14 residues. Germline values: CDR1 LNHNV, CDR2 YYDKDF (reference sequence). Losses at the gene ends were 4 bases for V and 11 bases for J; bases not matched to a gene: 12. CDR3 DNA: TGTGCCACCAGCAAGGGGACAGGTCGTCTTGGGCAGTACTTC. The encoded protein is CATSKGTGRLGQYF.

The chain employs TRBV10-3 and TRBJ1-5; 9 bases are a match to TRBD1. This CDR3 has 16 amino acids. V lost 3 bases to trimming and J lost 4 bases; unmatched junction nucleotides: 7. Per the germline V gene, CDR1 is ENHRY and CDR2 is SYGVKD. CDR3 sequence reads: CAISESDRGTNQPQHF. CDR3 nucleotides: TGTGCCATCAGTGAATCGGACAGGGGAACAAATCAGCCCCAGCATTTT.

The rearrangement links TRBV9 to TRBJ2-1; D possibly corresponds to TRBD1 (6 bases). The germline CDR1 and CDR2 sequences are SGDLS and YYNGEE. The CDR3 consists of 14 residues. Trimming pared 0 bases from V and 7 bases from J, leaving 11 bases between. The CDR3: CASSVGNRVNEQFF. The CDR3 DNA follows: TGTGCCAGCAGCGTAGGTAACAGGGTGAATGAGCAGTTCTTC.

This chain joins TRBV9 and TRBJ1-3; 9 bases fit TRBD1. V shed 4 bases, J shed 7 bases, and the junction held 15 bases outside the gene matches. CDR3 size: 17 residues. Germline loops: CDR1 SGDLS, CDR2 YYNGEE. CDR3 amino acids: CASSNHKIRDRENTIYF. The CDR3 DNA reads TGTGCCAGCAGCAATCACAAAATCCGGGACAGGGAGAACACCATATATTTT.

The chain is built from TRBV19 and TRBJ1-5; no clear D. V dropped 3 bases and J dropped 7 bases, with 10 bases sitting between them. CDR1 and CDR2 (germline): LNHDA, SQIVND (reference sequence). The CDR3 spans 13 residues. This CDR3 is CASSILAGQPQHF. The CDR3 DNA reads TGTGCCAGTAGTATCCTCGCGGGACAGCCCCAGCATTTT.

This rearrangement joins TRBV2 to TRBJ1-6, with a tentative D call TRBD1 (5 bases). This CDR3 region has 14 residues. V was pared by 8 bases and J by 7 bases, with 15 bases between. The germline gives CDR1 SNHLY, CDR2 FYNNEI. As DNA, the CDR3 is TGTGCCAGCCTAGGAGGAGGGGACAATTCACCCCTCCACTTT. It encodes CASLGGGDNSPLHF.

This clone was counted once. The rearrangement joins TRBV2 to TRBJ2-7, with a weak D call TRBD1 (5 bases). From germline, CDR1 is SNHLY and CDR2 FYNNEI. V was pared by 5 bases and J by 7 bases, with 9 bases between. This CDR3 contains 11 residues. CDR3 sequence: CASSQAGEQYF. DNA for the CDR3: TGTGCCAGCAGTCAGGCAGGGGAGCAGTACTTC.

The sample holds a few counts of this clone. The chain uses TRBV19 and TRBJ2-1; possibly TRBD2 for D (5 bases). V lost 1 base and J lost 6, with 13 bases in between. The CDR3 is 15 residues long. CDR1 and CDR2 (germline): LNHDA, SQIVND (reference sequence). The CDR3 DNA reads as TGTGCCAGTAGTATAGGCTCCGGGATCCTCAATGAGCAGTTCTTC. Translating gives CASSIGSGILNEQFF.

The V call is TRBV2, the J call TRBJ2-1; D unresolved. Germline values: CDR1 SNHLY, CDR2 FYNNEI. V lost 5 bases and J 8 bases, leaving 10 bases between the germline ends. CDR3 length equals 12 residues. This chain's CDR3 is CASSIKHHEQFF. The CDR3 DNA sequence: TGTGCCAGCAGTATTAAACACCATGAGCAGTTCTTC.

Points on this clone: Because the CDR3's place on the DNA is in doubt, the DNA is left out and the CDR3 is given as listed by TCRdb. The chain joins TRBV11-2 to TRBJ2-7; no check of the table's D call, TRBD1, against the DNA was made. The CDR3 is 12 residues long, ends included. Germline lookup yields CDR1 SGHAT and CDR2 FQNNGV. The CDR3 spells CACYRCHYEQYF.

V usage is TRBV18 and J usage is TRBJ1-4; no reliable D call. Germline V gene lookup returns CDR1 KGHSH and CDR2 LQKENI. With 3 bases removed from V and 8 bases from J, the gap between germline ends came to 10 bases. This CDR3 is 13 amino acids long. The DNA of the CDR3 is TGTGCCAGCTCACCCGGACTGGGCGAAAAACTGTTTTTT. This sequence encodes CASSPGLGEKLFF.

The J gene is TRBJ2-7, the V gene TRBV30, with 7 bases fitting TRBD1. The CDR3 has 15 amino acids. The germline gives CDR1 GTSNPN, CDR2 SVGIG (reference sequence). After removal of 3 bases from V and 2 bases from J, the junction contained 10 bases not matched to a gene. CDR3 sequence (DNA): TGTGCCTGGAGGGAGGATAACAGGGGCGCCTACGAGCAGTACTTC. It encodes CAWREDNRGAYEQYF.

This clone was seen only once. V is TRBV9 and J is TRBJ2-1; 12 bases fit TRBD2. The V segment lost 0 bases and the J segment 5 bases; nucleotides outside the gene matches: 6. CDR3 length equals 17 residues. CDR1 and CDR2 (germline): SGDLS, YYNGEE. CDR3 in DNA: TGTGCCAGCAGCGTAGATGTTCTAGCGGGGGGGAACAATGAGCAGTTCTTC. Encoded protein: CASSVDVLAGGNNEQFF.

The CDR3 here is CASSSGRRNQPQHF. Written as DNA, the CDR3 is TGTGCCAGCAGCTCAGGGCGGCGCAATCAGCCCCAGCATTTT. The chain uses TRBV5-8 and TRBJ1-5; possibly TRBD1 for D (5 bases). The CDR3 has 14 amino acids. Trimming shortened V by 3 bases and J by 2 bases, and 9 bases separated the two germline ends. Per germline, CDR1 SGHTS and CDR2 YDEGEE. The full variable domain, with the rest looked up from reference TRBV5-8 and TRBJ1-5, is EAGVTQSPTHLIKTRGQQATLRCSPISGHTSVYWYQQALGLGLQFLLWYDEGEERNRGNFPPRFSGRQFPNYSSELNVNALELEDSALYLCASSSGRRNQPQHFGDGTRLSIL.

J is TRBJ2-2 and V is TRBV19; TRBD1 matches at 7 bases. Germline values: CDR1 LNHDA, CDR2 SQIVND (reference sequence). CDR3 size: 14 residues. V was pared by 5 bases and J by 5 bases, with 5 bases of the junction left unmatched. CDR3 amino acids: CASSEGARTGELFF. The CDR3 DNA reads TGTGCCAGTAGTGAGGGGGCGAGAACCGGGGAGCTGTTTTTT.

The J gene is TRBJ2-7, the V gene TRBV7-3, with 15 bases matching TRBD2. The CDR3 is 18 amino acids. Trimming took 2 bases from V and 6 from J; bases not matched to a gene: 11. The germline gives CDR1 SGHTA, CDR2 FQGTGA. The CDR3: CASSLFIGTSGGLAEQYF. The CDR3 coding sequence is TGTGCCAGCAGCTTATTTATCGGGACTAGCGGGGGGTTGGCCGAGCAGTACTTC.

V is TRBV30 and J is TRBJ2-1; 14 bases agree with TRBD2. J lost 0 bases, V lost 5 bases, and 9 bases had no gene match. Germline CDR1 GTSNPN, CDR2 SVGIG (reference sequence). The CDR3 covers 18 residues. This CDR3 is CAWEGTSGGPSSYNEQFF. DNA of the CDR3: TGTGCCTGGGAAGGGACTAGCGGGGGTCCTAGCTCCTACAATGAGCAGTTCTTC.

There are a few counts of this clone. The chain is built from TRBV10-3 and TRBJ1-1, with unresolved D. Germline values: CDR1 ENHRY, CDR2 SYGVKD. The V and J ends lost 2 bases and 8 bases respectively, with 12 bases between them. The CDR3 consists of 13 residues. CDR3 DNA: TGTGCCATCAGTGAGGCGGGCACCTTCGAAGCTTTCTTT. Amino acids: CAISEAGTFEAFF.

CDR3 amino acids: CACIIGTGGRVNTEAFF. For the CDR3, the DNA is TGTGCCTGCATTATTGGGACAGGCGGACGCGTGAACACTGAAGCTTTCTTT. The chain is built from TRBV30 and TRBJ1-1; 8 bases fit TRBD1. CDR1 GTSNPN and CDR2 SVGIG come from the germline V gene (reference sequence). The ends lost 6 bases at V and 0 bases at J; junction bases unmatched: 15. This CDR3 has 17 residues.

V gene TRBV20-1 combines with J gene TRBJ1-1; D is perhaps TRBD1 (6 bases). V lost 6 bases and J lost 8, with 13 bases in between. The CDR3 covers 11 residues. Per germline, CDR1 DFQATT and CDR2 SNEGSKA (reference sequence). The CDR3 sequence: CSAPGRGEAFF. The DNA for the CDR3 is TGCAGTGCGCCAGGGAGGGGGGAAGCTTTCTTT.

This chain uses TRBV5-1 with TRBJ1-1, with TRBD1 identical over 7 bases. CDR3 length: 15 amino acids. Per germline, CDR1 SGHRS and CDR2 YFSETQ. The V and J ends lost 5 bases and 6 bases, in that order; junction bases with no gene match: 13. This CDR3 reads CASRLRGQGRPEAFF. CDR3 DNA: TGCGCCAGCAGACTGAGGGGGCAGGGGCGACCTGAAGCTTTCTTT.

CDR3 bases: TGCGCCAGCAGCTTGGTCCAGAGGTCCGGACAGGCCGATAATGAAAAACTGTTTTTT. Amino acids: CASSLVQRSGQADNEKLFF. This chain connects TRBV5-1 to TRBJ1-4, with TRBD1 identical over 7 bases. Germline CDR1 SGHRS, CDR2 YFSETQ. The ends lost 0 bases at V and 4 bases at J; junction bases unmatched: 15. This CDR3 region has 19 residues.

The V gene is TRBV5-4, the J gene TRBJ2-3; 13 positions match TRBD2. Trimming removed 9 bases from V and 7 bases from J; junction bases left unmatched: 8. Germline CDR1 is SGHNT and CDR2 is YYREEE (reference sequence). This CDR3 region has 14 residues. CDR3 DNA sequence: TGTGCCACCGGCGGGACTAGCGGGGATTATACGCAGTATTTT. Residues: CATGGTSGDYTQYF.